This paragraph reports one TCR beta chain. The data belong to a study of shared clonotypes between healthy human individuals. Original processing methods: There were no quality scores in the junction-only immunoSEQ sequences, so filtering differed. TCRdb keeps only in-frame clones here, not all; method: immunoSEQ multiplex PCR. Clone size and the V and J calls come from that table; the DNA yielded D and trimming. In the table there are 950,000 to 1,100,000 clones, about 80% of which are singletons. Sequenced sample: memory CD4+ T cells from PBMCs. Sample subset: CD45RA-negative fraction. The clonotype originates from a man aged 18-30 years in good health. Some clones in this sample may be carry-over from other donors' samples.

CDR3 in amino acids: CASSSAGRKETQYF. CDR3 sequence (DNA): TGTGCCAGCAGCTCAGCGGGGCGGAAAGAGACCCAGTACTTC. This chain joins TRBV5-6 and TRBJ2-5; 7 bases are a match to TRBD2. After removal of 3 bases from V and 3 bases from J, the junction contained 5 bases not matched to a gene. The CDR3 contains 14 residues. CDR1 and CDR2 from the germline V gene are SGHDT and YYEEEE.